These 17 T cell receptor beta chains share one sample of origin, sequenced in a study of control samples from healthy donors and cancer patients. The assay was immunoSEQ multiplex PCR, and TCRdb's table has in-frame clones only and misses some. The sample includes 150,000 to 200,000 clones, 91% of them seen just once. The sequenced sample consisted of blood. The receptor set was obtained from a woman between 40 and 50 years old in good health.

This clone was recorded a few times. The chain uses TRBV2 and TRBJ2-5; 7 bases are shared with TRBD1. The V gene's germline CDR1 is SNHLY and CDR2 FYNNEI. This CDR3 spans 15 amino acids. J lost 5 bases, V lost 4 bases, and 10 bases had no gene match. CDR3: CASSARQGATETQYF. The CDR3 bases are TGTGCCAGCAGTGCCCGACAGGGAGCGACGGAGACCCAGTACTTC.

CDR3 sequence: CASSLVGGTQPQHF. The CDR3 coding sequence is TGTGCCAGCAGCTTAGTAGGGGGAACTCAGCCCCAGCATTTT. V and J are TRBV7-9 and TRBJ1-5, with D tentatively TRBD1 (6 bases). This CDR3 contains 14 residues. The V end was cut by 1 base, the J end by 6 bases, with 10 bases between. Per the germline V gene, CDR1 is SEHNR and CDR2 is FQNEAQ (reference sequence).

This sequence joins TRBV12-3 or TRBV12-4 and TRBJ2-1; 8 positions agree with TRBD1. The J segment lost 9 bases and the V segment lost 6 bases, leaving 7 bases of the junction unmatched. This CDR3 contains 13 residues. In DNA form, the CDR3 reads TGTGCCAGCAGCGAGGACAGGGCGGCTGAGCAGTTCTTC. It specifies CASSEDRAAEQFF.

This clone showed up just once. The chain uses TRBV10-3 and TRBJ2-7; D gene uncertain. CDR1 is ENHRY and CDR2 is SYGVKD in the germline V gene. This CDR3 is 13 amino acids long. V dropped 4 bases and J dropped 4 bases, with 11 bases sitting between them. The CDR3 region is CAISVGVRYEQYF. The CDR3 nucleotides read TGTGCCATCAGTGTAGGAGTCCGGTACGAGCAGTACTTC.

This clone was seen a handful of times. The rearrangement uses TRBV27 and TRBJ2-1; 9 bases are shared with TRBD1. The CDR3 sequence is 15 residues long. V lost 6 bases and J lost 7; bases outside the gene matches: 10. Looked up from germline, CDR1 is MNHEY and CDR2 is SMNVEV (reference sequence). The CDR3 bases are TGTGCCAGCAGGCAGCCGGGACAGGGTGATAATGAGCAGTTCTTC. Protein product: CASRQPGQGDNEQFF.

This clone came up once. The rearrangement uses TRBV7-6 and TRBJ2-1; 9 bases agree with TRBD1. CDR1 and CDR2 from the germline V gene are SGHVS and FNYEAQ. The ends lost 1 base at V and 7 bases at J; junction bases unmatched: 5. This CDR3 has 15 amino acids. Here the CDR3 DNA reads TGTGCCAGCAGCTTAGGACAGGGGGGAAATAATGAGCAGTTCTTC. The encoded protein is CASSLGQGGNNEQFF.

The rearrangement links TRBV2 to TRBJ1-2; D remains ambiguous. The ends were cut back, 6 bases at V and 2 bases at J, with 13 bases in the middle. Germline CDR1 and CDR2: SNHLY and FYNNEI. The CDR3 consists of 14 residues. CDR3 sequence (DNA): TGTGCCAGCAGACCCGACGGCCGCAACTATGGCTACACCTTC. This sequence encodes CASRPDGRNYGYTF.

V usage is TRBV11-2 and J usage is TRBJ2-7; the D gene is possibly TRBD2 (5 bases). Germline V gene lookup returns CDR1 SGHAT and CDR2 FQNNGV. There are 14 residues in the CDR3. V gave up 5 bases and J gave up 2 bases, with 13 bases separating them. CDR3 protein: CASSPRDGAYEQYF. The DNA of the CDR3 is TGTGCCAGCAGCCCCCGTGACGGGGCCTACGAGCAGTACTTC.

V usage is TRBV4-1 and J usage is TRBJ1-5; D gene uncertain. Germline V CDR1 and CDR2: MGHRA, YSYEKL. The length of the CDR3 is 19 residues. The germline V and J ends were trimmed by 0 bases and 0 bases, with 18 bases remaining between them. CDR3 residues: CASSQDGLGVPYSNQPQHF. The CDR3 DNA reads TGCGCCAGCAGCCAAGATGGGCTCGGGGTTCCCTATAGCAATCAGCCCCAGCATTTT.

The V and J genes are TRBV14 and TRBJ2-1; D uncertain. The CDR3 spans 16 residues. Looked up from germline, CDR1 is SGHDN and CDR2 is FVKESK. V lost 5 bases and J 0 bases, leaving 14 bases between the germline ends. The CDR3 DNA reads TGTGCCAGCAGCTGGGTTTACAGCAGCTCCTACAATGAGCAGTTCTTC. Residues: CASSWVYSSSYNEQFF.

The chain uses TRBV5-6 and TRBJ2-5, with a possible D match to TRBD1 (6 bases). This CDR3 comprises 15 residues. Per the germline V gene, CDR1 is SGHDT and CDR2 is YYEEEE. Trimming pared 3 bases from V and 5 bases from J, leaving 17 bases between. The CDR3 nucleotides are TGTGCCAGCAGCTGGGATCTACAGGGTAGGGAGACCCAGTACTTC. The encoded protein is CASSWDLQGRETQYF.

This chain connects TRBV24-1 to TRBJ1-1; D not certain. The germline CDR1 and CDR2 sequences are KGHDR and SFDVKD. Trimming cost V 0 bases and J 5 bases, with 18 bases left between them. This CDR3 has 17 amino acids. CDR3 sequence reads: CATSDLKRVGRTTEAFF. The DNA for the CDR3 is TGTGCCACCAGTGATTTGAAGCGTGTCGGTAGAACAACTGAAGCTTTCTTT.

This clone has only one observation. This chain links TRBV19 with TRBJ2-2; no definite D call. The V end lost 3 bases, the J end lost 0 bases, and 8 bases lay between the germline ends. Germline V gene sequence: CDR1 LNHDA, CDR2 SQIVND (reference sequence). The CDR3 spans 15 residues. The DNA for the CDR3 is TGTGCCAGTAGTATCTCCCTGGCGAACACCGGGGAGCTGTTTTTT. This codes for CASSISLANTGELFF.

CDR3 nucleotides: TGTGCCAGCAGCGTAGGGGGAGGCAATTCACCCCTCCACTTT. Protein: CASSVGGGNSPLHF. The chain recombines TRBV9 with TRBJ1-6, with D unclear. Germline CDR1 is SGDLS and CDR2 is YYNGEE. Trimming cost V 0 bases and J 7 bases, with 8 bases left between them. The CDR3 has 14 residues.

This clone was recorded once. The chain has TRBV19 and TRBJ2-2; no clear D. Germline V gene data show CDR1 as LNHDA and CDR2 as SQIVND (reference sequence). Deletions cut 4 bases from V and 5 bases from J, with 5 bases between. CDR3 size: 12 residues. The CDR3, as DNA: TGTGCCAGTAGTAGACAAACCGGGGAGCTGTTTTTT. This translates into CASSRQTGELFF. The full variable domain, in which reference TRBV19 and TRBJ2-2 provide the parts outside the CDR3, is DGGITQSPKYLFRKEGQNVTLSCEQNLNHDAMYWYRQDPGQGLRLIYYSQIVNDFQKGDIAEGYSVSREKKESFPLTVTSAQKNPTAFYLCASSRQTGELFFGEGSRLTVL.

The chain is built from TRBV10-3 and TRBJ1-5; D unclear. Germline V gene lookup returns CDR1 ENHRY and CDR2 SYGVKD. The V gene lost 3 bases and the J gene lost 5 bases, with 14 bases spanning the gap. The CDR3 totals 15 residues. The CDR3 loop reads CAISDLWSGDQPQHF. CDR3 coding DNA: TGTGCCATCAGTGATTTGTGGTCTGGGGATCAGCCCCAGCATTTT.

This rearrangement joins TRBV2 to TRBJ2-5; D gene unclear. The V end lost 3 bases, the J end lost 2 bases, and 7 bases lay between the germline ends. The CDR3 loop spans 13 amino acids. Germline CDR1 and CDR2: SNHLY and FYNNEI. CDR3 bases: TGTGCCAGCAGTGAGGGTAGACAAGAGACCCAGTACTTC. Residues: CASSEGRQETQYF. The entire variable domain, with the rest obtained from reference TRBV2 and TRBJ2-5, is as follows: EPEVTQTPSHQVTQMGQEVILRCVPISNHLYFYWYRQILGQKVEFLVSFYNNEISEKSEIFDDQFSVERPDGSNFTLKIRSTKLEDSAMYFCASSEGRQETQYFGPGTRLLVL.